A selection of T cell receptor beta chains follows, all from one sample in a study of glioma-infiltrating T cells after dendritic cell vaccination. Using immunoSEQ multiplex PCR, the repertoire was profiled, and TCRdb retains in-frame clones only, with some absent. The sample gives about 64,000 clones, 80% to 85% of which show up once; over 8.5% is in the top ten. The sample was blood, taken before dendritic cell vaccination. Source of these receptors: a human donor with glioblastoma. The CDR3 runs from the conserved cysteine through the conserved F or W. The D gene is left open where the match is weak. Expanded clones get a size class; other rows say once, few or many, or leave the size out.

v_call	j_call	clone_size	cdr3_length	d_call	cdr3_nt	cdr3_aa
TRBV10-2	TRBJ2-5	-	15	-	TGCGCCAGCAGTGTAGGGGGGGCGGGACAAGAGACCCAGTACTTC	CASSVGGAGQETQYF
TRBV2	TRBJ1-4	-	14	TRBD1	TGTGCCAGCAGACCCGACAGGGGGACTGAAAAACTGTTTTTT	CASRPDRGTEKLFF
TRBV7-9	TRBJ1-5	few	17	TRBD1	TGTGCCAGCAGTAGGGACAGGGGCCGCTATAGCAATCAGCCCCAGCATTTT	CASSRDRGRYSNQPQHF
TRBV28	TRBJ1-5	-	16	TRBD1	TGTGCCAGCAGCCAACAGGGGGACCGGGACAATCAGCCCCAGCATTTT	CASSQQGDRDNQPQHF
TRBV6-1	TRBJ2-5	once	14	-	TGTGCCAGCAGTCCCCGGGGAGGTCTAGAGACCCAGTACTTC	CASSPRGGLETQYF
TRBV19	TRBJ1-6	-	14	-	TGTGCCAGTAGTGTACAGGGCCGTAATTCACCCCTCCACTTT	CASSVQGRNSPLHF
TRBV5-1	TRBJ2-1	-	14	TRBD1	TGCGCCAGCAGAGGGACAGGGGGAAATTTTGAGCAGTTCTTC	CASRGTGGNFEQFF
TRBV10-2	TRBJ2-1	-	14	TRBD1	TGCGCCAGCTCACCCTCCAGGGGGTACAATGAGCAGTTCTTC	CASSPSRGYNEQFF
TRBV27	TRBJ1-5	-	15	TRBD1	TGTGCCAGCAGTTGGGGGACAGGCCGGGACCAGCCCCAGCATTTT	CASSWGTGRDQPQHF
TRBV7-9	TRBJ1-1	-	16	-	TGTGCCAGCAGCTCTACAGGGACACTTGGGGTCACTGAAGCTTTCTTT	CASSSTGTLGVTEAFF
TRBV6-1	TRBJ2-3	-	15	TRBD2	TGTGCCAGCAATAGACTAGCGGGGGGTACAGATACGCAGTATTTT	CASNRLAGGTDTQYF
TRBV7-9	TRBJ2-7	-	11	TRBD1	TGTGCCACTCAGGGGGCCTACGAGCAGTACTTC	CATQGAYEQYF
TRBV7-2	TRBJ2-5	-	17	-	TGTGCCAGCAGCTTAGGGAGACGGGGGGCCTCCGGGGAGACCCAGTACTTC	CASSLGRRGASGETQYF
TRBV5-6	TRBJ1-1	-	13	TRBD1	TGTGCCAGCAGCTTTAACAGGGGGCTGTTGGCTTTCTTT	CASSFNRGLLAFF
TRBV30	TRBJ2-7	-	14	TRBD1	TGTGCCTGGAGTTCGGGACAGGGTACCTACGAGCAGTACTTC	CAWSSGQGTYEQYF
TRBV5-8	TRBJ2-3	-	14	-	TGTGCCAGCAGCCTAGGACTCAGCACAGATACGCAGTATTTT	CASSLGLSTDTQYF
TRBV5-1	TRBJ2-5	-	16	TRBD2	TGCGCCAGCAGCTTGATCGGGGGGGGCCCGGGGGAGACCCAGTACTTC	CASSLIGGGPGETQYF
TRBV5-1	TRBJ1-1	-	14	-	TGCGCCAGCAGCCTCAAGACAGGACTTACTGAAGCTTTCTTT	CASSLKTGLTEAFF
TRBV7-6	TRBJ1-2	-	13	-	TGTGCCAGCAGCTTAGGGACAGACTATGGCTACACCTTC	CASSLGTDYGYTF
TRBV30	TRBJ1-6	-	12	-	TGTGCCTGGAGCCTCTCTAATTCACCCCTCCACTTT	CAWSLSNSPLHF
TRBV11-2	TRBJ2-5	-	18	-	TGTGCCAGCAGCCCCCGAGGAGGGTCCACCAGTTTAGGAGAGACCCAGTACTTC	CASSPRGGSTSLGETQYF
TRBV7-7	TRBJ2-1	once	14	TRBD1	TGTGCTAGCAGCTGGGGACAGGGGAACAATGAGCAGTTCTTC	CASSWGQGNNEQFF
TRBV10-3	TRBJ2-5	once	13	-	TGTGCCATCAGTGAGTTGAGACTGGAGACCCAGTACTTC	CAISELRLETQYF
TRBV5-6	TRBJ1-6	-	12	-	TGTGCCAGCACCCTAGGGGATTCACCCCTCCACTTT	CASTLGDSPLHF
TRBV5-4	TRBJ2-2	-	17	TRBD1	TGTGCCAGCAGTCTCCCCCCAGGACAGGGAGGAGCCGGGGAGCTGTTTTTT	CASSLPPGQGGAGELFF
TRBV5-1	TRBJ1-1	-	15	TRBD1	TGCGCCAGCAGCTTACAGGGGAAGGAAAACACTGAAGCTTTCTTT	CASSLQGKENTEAFF
TRBV4-1	TRBJ2-2	-	14	-	TGCGCCAGCAGCCAAAACAGGGAGAGGGGGGAGCTGTTTTTT	CASSQNRERGELFF